A single sample is the source of the 9 T cell receptor beta chains below, sequenced in a study of T cells in Graves' hyperthyroidism and ophthalmopathy. From RNA transcripts, TCR beta CDR3 regions were amplified. The study used the HTBI primer set for a first-round RT-PCR of the TCR CDR3. Via MiXCR, TCRdb re-called the multiplex PCR reads, giving one row per CDR3 protein. Seen here are about 200,000 distinct CDR3 sequences, roughly 15% observed once, and the top ten hold 50%. What was sequenced was blood. The receptors come from a man aged 45-65 years with Graves' hyperthyroidism.

This clonotype was recorded many times. The chain combines TRBV11-2 with TRBJ2-7; D might be TRBD1 (5 bases). The CDR3 runs 13 residues. Between the trimmed V and J ends, which lost 7 bases and 1 base, there was a span of 11 bases. Germline values: CDR1 SGHAT, CDR2 FQNNGV. The CDR3 region is CASTIGASYEQYF. CDR3 coding DNA: TGTGCCAGCACCATAGGGGCGTCCTACGAGCAGTACTTC.

J is TRBJ2-3 and V is TRBV7-3; TRBD1 matches at 8 bases. V lost 5 bases and J lost 3; bases outside the gene matches: 10. This CDR3 is built from 16 residues. Germline values: CDR1 SGHTA, CDR2 FQGTGA. CDR3 sequence: CASSPGQGIKTDTQYF. For the CDR3, the DNA is TGTGCCAGCAGCCCAGGACAGGGAATAAAAACAGATACGCAGTATTTT.

J is TRBJ2-4 and V is TRBV16, with no clear D. Trimming took 1 base from V and 2 from J, leaving 3 bases between them. Germline CDR1 is KGHSY and CDR2 is FQNENV. CDR3 size: 13 residues. DNA of the CDR3: TGTGCCAGCAGCCAATTCCCCAAAAACATTCAGTACTTC. Translated, it gives CASSQFPKNIQYF.

This clonotype was seen at least ten times. V gene TRBV30 combines with J gene TRBJ1-1; 7 nucleotides agree with TRBD1. The CDR3 consists of 13 residues. J lost 10 bases, V lost 2 bases, and 10 bases had no gene match. Germline CDR1 reads GTSNPN; CDR2 reads SVGIG (reference sequence). CDR3 sequence reads: CAWSWRGQGGAFF. CDR3 in DNA: TGTGCCTGGAGTTGGAGGGGGCAGGGGGGAGCTTTCTTT.

The chain joins TRBV28 to TRBJ1-6; D perhaps matches TRBD1 (6 bases). V was cut by 5 bases and J by 10 bases, with 15 bases left in between. The CDR3 consists of 14 residues. The V gene's germline CDR1 is MDHEN and CDR2 SYDVKM. The CDR3, as DNA: TGTGCCAGCAGTCCACTATCGGGACAATCACCCCTCCACTTT. This translates into CASSPLSGQSPLHF.

In DNA form, the CDR3 reads TGTGCCAGCAGCACCGATCTAGGTATTAGCAATGAGCAGTTCTTC. Translating gives CASSTDLGISNEQFF. The chain uses TRBV7-2 and TRBJ2-1, with unresolved D. Trimming shortened V by 5 bases and J by 6 bases, and 17 bases separated the two germline ends. The CDR3 is 15 amino acids. The germline V gene encodes CDR1 SGHTA and CDR2 FQGNSA.

The chain couples TRBV20-1 to TRBJ2-3, with TRBD2 matching over 10 bases. J was trimmed by 0 bases and V by 2 bases; bases with no gene match: 14. CDR1 is DFQATT and CDR2 is SNEGSKA in the germline V gene (reference sequence). The CDR3 contains 19 residues. CDR3 sequence: CSARQSRLAGDSSTDTQYF. For the CDR3, the DNA is TGCAGTGCTAGACAGAGTCGACTAGCGGGTGACTCTAGCACAGATACGCAGTATTTT.

Only a few counts were recorded for this clonotype. The chain combines TRBV20-1 with TRBJ2-1; 9 bases map to TRBD2. Losses at the gene ends were 7 bases for V and 4 bases for J; bases not matched to a gene: 2. CDR1 DFQATT and CDR2 SNEGSKA come from the germline V gene (reference sequence). The CDR3 is 12 residues long. CDR3 protein: CSVLAGYNEQFF. The CDR3 bases are TGCAGTGTTCTAGCGGGATACAATGAGCAGTTCTTC.

This clonotype was observed a few times. This chain connects TRBV12-3 or TRBV12-4 to TRBJ2-1; TRBD1 or TRBD2 may be the D gene (5 bases each). The V gene lost 5 bases and the J gene lost 5 bases, with 16 bases spanning the gap. CDR3 length equals 15 residues. DNA of the CDR3: TGTGCCAGCAGTCCCCCCGGGACGCCCGACAATGAGCAGTTCTTC. It yields the protein CASSPPGTPDNEQFF.